Listed below are T cell receptor beta chains from one sample, sequenced in a study of blood T cell repertoires in COVID-19. The data were produced by immunoSEQ multiplex PCR, yet TCRdb's version contains in-frame clones alone and is incomplete. The sample has about 190,000 clones; approximately 80% are singletons. Material for sequencing was peripheral blood. Receptors originate from a woman between 50 and 59 years old with acute or convalescent COVID-19. Each CDR3 is given with its conserved first and last residue. The order of the fields is V gene, clone size, D gene, J gene, CDR3 protein, CDR3 DNA. A D gene is named only where the DNA matches it firmly. A clone size is listed for some rows: how often the clone was seen (once, few, many), or a class if it is expanded.

V gene: TRBV27
clone size: NA
D gene: NA
J gene: TRBJ1-6
CDR3 protein: CASTERSSYNSPLHF
CDR3 DNA: TGTGCCAGCACGGAACGGAGCTCCTATAATTCACCCCTCCACTTT

V gene: TRBV4-1
clone size: NA
D gene: NA
J gene: TRBJ2-7
CDR3 protein: CASSQDSSGSYEQYF
CDR3 DNA: TGCGCCAGCAGCCAAGATTCGTCCGGGTCCTACGAGCAGTACTTC

V gene: TRBV6-1
clone size: NA
D gene: NA
J gene: TRBJ1-1
CDR3 protein: CASSEWETGTNTEAFF
CDR3 DNA: TGTGCCAGCAGTGAATGGGAGACAGGCACTAACACTGAAGCTTTCTTT

V gene: TRBV5-1
clone size: many
D gene: NA
J gene: TRBJ2-1
CDR3 protein: CASSIAPGGQYNEQFF
CDR3 DNA: TGCGCCAGCAGCATCGCGCCCGGGGGGCAATACAATGAGCAGTTCTTC

V gene: TRBV7-8
clone size: NA
D gene: TRBD1
J gene: TRBJ1-5
CDR3 protein: CASSLGGQGIMPQHF
CDR3 DNA: TGTGCCAGCAGCTTAGGGGGACAGGGAATCATGCCCCAGCATTTT

V gene: TRBV7-7
clone size: NA
D gene: TRBD1
J gene: TRBJ2-7
CDR3 protein: CASSPDRDRAGEQYF
CDR3 DNA: TGTGCTAGCAGCCCTGACCGGGACAGGGCTGGCGAGCAGTACTTC

V gene: TRBV2
clone size: once
D gene: TRBD1
J gene: TRBJ1-1
CDR3 protein: CASTKGATEAFF
CDR3 DNA: TGTGCCAGCACAAAGGGGGCAACTGAAGCTTTCTTT

V gene: TRBV6-5
clone size: NA
D gene: TRBD1
J gene: TRBJ2-3
CDR3 protein: CASSSRTGKIDTQYF
CDR3 DNA: TGTGCCAGCAGTTCCAGGACAGGGAAGATAGATACGCAGTATTTT

V gene: TRBV6-5
clone size: NA
D gene: TRBD1
J gene: TRBJ1-2
CDR3 protein: CASSYSRQGAFGYTF
CDR3 DNA: TGTGCCAGCAGTTACTCTCGGCAGGGGGCGTTTGGCTACACCTTC

V gene: TRBV29-1
clone size: NA
D gene: TRBD1
J gene: TRBJ1-1
CDR3 protein: CSVRTGENTEAFF
CDR3 DNA: TGCAGCGTCCGGACAGGGGAGAACACTGAAGCTTTCTTT

V gene: TRBV3-1/TRBV3-2
clone size: few
D gene: NA
J gene: TRBJ1-1
CDR3 protein: CASSPSGGLYTEAFF
CDR3 DNA: TGTGCCAGCAGCCCCAGCGGTGGATTGTACACTGAAGCTTTCTTT

V gene: TRBV5-1
clone size: NA
D gene: NA
J gene: TRBJ2-2
CDR3 protein: CASSFLSPTANTGELFF
CDR3 DNA: TGCGCCAGCAGCTTTTTATCCCCTACAGCGAACACCGGGGAGCTGTTTTTT

V gene: TRBV7-2
clone size: NA
D gene: TRBD2
J gene: TRBJ2-3
CDR3 protein: CASSYSTSVTQYF
CDR3 DNA: TGTGCCAGCAGCTACTCTACTAGCGTTACGCAGTATTTT

V gene: TRBV6-2/TRBV6-3
clone size: NA
D gene: TRBD2
J gene: TRBJ2-1
CDR3 protein: CASSTVGLAPYNEQFF
CDR3 DNA: TGTGCCAGCAGTACCGTAGGACTAGCGCCCTACAATGAGCAGTTCTTC

V gene: TRBV25-1
clone size: medium-sized
D gene: NA
J gene: TRBJ1-2
CDR3 protein: CASSDYSGGYTF
CDR3 DNA: TGTGCCAGCAGTGACTACAGCGGTGGCTACACCTTC

V gene: TRBV5-6
clone size: NA
D gene: TRBD1
J gene: TRBJ2-7
CDR3 protein: CASAPGQGRQYF
CDR3 DNA: TGTGCCAGCGCCCCGGGACAGGGGCGGCAGTACTTC

V gene: TRBV5-1
clone size: NA
D gene: NA
J gene: TRBJ1-2
CDR3 protein: CASSFQQGGYGYTF
CDR3 DNA: TGCGCCAGCAGCTTCCAACAGGGTGGCTATGGCTACACCTTC

V gene: TRBV6-5
clone size: once
D gene: NA
J gene: TRBJ2-2
CDR3 protein: CASGQGLHTGELFF
CDR3 DNA: TGTGCCAGTGGGCAGGGTTTGCACACCGGGGAGCTGTTTTTT

V gene: TRBV24-1
clone size: NA
D gene: TRBD1
J gene: TRBJ1-5
CDR3 protein: CATSDPDRGNQPQHF
CDR3 DNA: TGTGCCACCAGTGACCCTGACAGGGGAAATCAGCCCCAGCATTTT

V gene: TRBV5-1
clone size: NA
D gene: NA
J gene: TRBJ1-4
CDR3 protein: CASSLGQDNEKLFF
CDR3 DNA: TGCGCCAGCAGCTTGGGACAGGATAATGAAAAACTGTTTTTT

V gene: TRBV5-6
clone size: NA
D gene: TRBD1
J gene: TRBJ2-2
CDR3 protein: CASRRTGQGWAGELFF
CDR3 DNA: TGTGCCAGCAGGAGAACCGGACAGGGGTGGGCCGGGGAGCTGTTTTTT

V gene: TRBV5-5
clone size: NA
D gene: NA
J gene: TRBJ1-5
CDR3 protein: CASSLGQLNQPQHF
CDR3 DNA: TGTGCCAGCAGCTTGGGACAACTCAATCAGCCCCAGCATTTT

V gene: TRBV12-3/TRBV12-4
clone size: NA
D gene: NA
J gene: TRBJ1-5
CDR3 protein: CASSVSNQPQHF
CDR3 DNA: TGTGCCAGCAGTGTCAGTAATCAGCCCCAGCATTTT

V gene: TRBV10-3
clone size: NA
D gene: TRBD1
J gene: TRBJ1-5
CDR3 protein: CAISEQTGQQPQHF
CDR3 DNA: TGTGCCATCAGTGAGCAGACAGGGCAACAGCCCCAGCATTTT

V gene: TRBV6-5
clone size: NA
D gene: TRBD1
J gene: TRBJ1-1
CDR3 protein: CASSPRTGGGTEAFF
CDR3 DNA: TGTGCCAGCAGCCCACGGACAGGGGGCGGCACTGAAGCTTTCTTT

V gene: TRBV12-3/TRBV12-4
clone size: NA
D gene: NA
J gene: TRBJ2-1
CDR3 protein: CASSFVNEQFF
CDR3 DNA: TGTGCCAGCAGTTTTGTAAATGAGCAGTTCTTC

V gene: TRBV18
clone size: once
D gene: NA
J gene: TRBJ1-1
CDR3 protein: CASSPQAANTEAFF
CDR3 DNA: TGTGCCAGCTCACCGCAGGCAGCGAACACTGAAGCTTTCTTT

V gene: TRBV6-5
clone size: NA
D gene: NA
J gene: TRBJ2-3
CDR3 protein: CASSSTRLRADTQYF
CDR3 DNA: TGTGCCAGCAGTAGCACGAGACTAAGGGCAGATACGCAGTATTTT

V gene: TRBV5-1
clone size: NA
D gene: NA
J gene: TRBJ1-6
CDR3 protein: CASSSEGPAYNSPLHF
CDR3 DNA: TGCGCCAGCAGCTCGGAGGGTCCAGCCTATAATTCACCCCTCCACTTT

V gene: TRBV15
clone size: NA
D gene: NA
J gene: TRBJ2-7
CDR3 protein: CATSRDSDYEQYF
CDR3 DNA: TGTGCCACCAGCAGAGATTCAGATTACGAGCAGTACTTC

V gene: TRBV18
clone size: NA
D gene: NA
J gene: TRBJ1-5
CDR3 protein: CASSPRRGDSNQPQHF
CDR3 DNA: TGTGCCAGCTCACCACGGAGGGGCGATAGCAATCAGCCCCAGCATTTT

V gene: TRBV10-3
clone size: NA
D gene: NA
J gene: TRBJ1-4
CDR3 protein: CAISEFGGVANEKLFF
CDR3 DNA: TGTGCCATCAGTGAGTTCGGTGGTGTGGCTAATGAAAAACTGTTTTTT

V gene: TRBV28
clone size: NA
D gene: TRBD2
J gene: TRBJ2-6
CDR3 protein: CASSSPGEGGANVLTF
CDR3 DNA: TGTGCCAGCAGTTCCCCGGGGGAGGGTGGGGCCAACGTCCTGACTTTC

V gene: TRBV10-3
clone size: NA
D gene: NA
J gene: TRBJ2-1
CDR3 protein: CAISSPDTSSYNEQFF
CDR3 DNA: TGTGCCATCAGTTCTCCAGACACGAGCTCCTACAATGAGCAGTTCTTC

V gene: TRBV18
clone size: NA
D gene: NA
J gene: TRBJ1-3
CDR3 protein: CASSQDINSGNTIYF
CDR3 DNA: TGTGCCAGCTCACAGGACATCAACTCTGGAAACACCATATATTTT

V gene: TRBV6-2/TRBV6-3
clone size: once
D gene: TRBD1
J gene: TRBJ2-4
CDR3 protein: CASSFSPDRGTKNIQYF
CDR3 DNA: TGTGCCAGCAGTTTTTCACCGGACAGGGGGACCAAAAACATTCAGTACTTC

V gene: TRBV2
clone size: few
D gene: TRBD2
J gene: TRBJ2-7
CDR3 protein: CASSRLTSAGEQYF
CDR3 DNA: TGTGCCAGCAGCCGGCTGACTAGCGCCGGCGAGCAGTACTTC

V gene: TRBV2
clone size: NA
D gene: TRBD2
J gene: TRBJ2-3
CDR3 protein: CASSWASGGEWGTDTQYF
CDR3 DNA: TGTGCCAGCAGCTGGGCTAGCGGGGGCGAATGGGGGACAGATACGCAGTATTTT

V gene: TRBV7-2
clone size: NA
D gene: TRBD1
J gene: TRBJ2-7
CDR3 protein: CASSRTGGAISHYEQYF
CDR3 DNA: TGTGCCAGCAGTCGGACAGGGGGCGCGATCAGCCACTACGAGCAGTACTTC

V gene: TRBV9
clone size: NA
D gene: NA
J gene: TRBJ2-7
CDR3 protein: CASSVETGTSTYEQYF
CDR3 DNA: TGTGCCAGCAGCGTCGAAACCGGGACTTCAACCTACGAGCAGTACTTC

V gene: TRBV27
clone size: few
D gene: NA
J gene: TRBJ2-7
CDR3 protein: CASSSREIPYEQYF
CDR3 DNA: TGTGCCAGCAGTTCCCGGGAGATTCCCTACGAGCAGTACTTC

V gene: TRBV11-3
clone size: NA
D gene: NA
J gene: TRBJ2-1
CDR3 protein: CASSLEGLYNEQFF
CDR3 DNA: TGTGCCAGCAGCTTAGAGGGACTCTACAATGAGCAGTTCTTC

V gene: TRBV29-1
clone size: NA
D gene: TRBD1
J gene: TRBJ1-2
CDR3 protein: CSVSGQGNYGYTF
CDR3 DNA: TGCAGCGTTTCGGGACAGGGAAACTATGGCTACACCTTC

V gene: TRBV4-1
clone size: once
D gene: NA
J gene: TRBJ1-1
CDR3 protein: CASSQGGGSENTEAFF
CDR3 DNA: TGCGCCAGCAGCCAAGGCGGAGGCAGCGAAAACACTGAAGCTTTCTTT

V gene: TRBV9
clone size: once
D gene: NA
J gene: TRBJ2-3
CDR3 protein: CASSVGRAADTQYF
CDR3 DNA: TGTGCCAGCAGCGTAGGGAGGGCCGCGGATACGCAGTATTTT

V gene: TRBV28
clone size: NA
D gene: NA
J gene: TRBJ1-4
CDR3 protein: CASSGWQGREKLFF
CDR3 DNA: TGTGCCAGCAGTGGTTGGCAGGGAAGGGAAAAACTGTTTTTT

V gene: TRBV11-3
clone size: once
D gene: NA
J gene: TRBJ1-1
CDR3 protein: CASSSKTGAEAFF
CDR3 DNA: TGTGCCAGCAGCTCAAAGACCGGAGCTGAAGCTTTCTTT

V gene: TRBV19
clone size: many
D gene: NA
J gene: TRBJ2-2
CDR3 protein: CASSISLGLSTGELFF
CDR3 DNA: TGTGCCAGTAGTATAAGTCTCGGACTATCCACCGGGGAGCTGTTTTTT

V gene: TRBV6-6
clone size: NA
D gene: TRBD2
J gene: TRBJ2-1
CDR3 protein: CASSPPRTGLAGNEQFF
CDR3 DNA: TGTGCCAGCAGTCCTCCCCGGACAGGACTAGCGGGCAATGAGCAGTTCTTC

V gene: TRBV2
clone size: once
D gene: NA
J gene: TRBJ1-5
CDR3 protein: CASRQGSSGNQPQHF
CDR3 DNA: TGTGCCAGCAGGCAGGGGTCCTCTGGCAATCAGCCCCAGCATTTT

V gene: TRBV19
clone size: NA
D gene: TRBD1
J gene: TRBJ2-2
CDR3 protein: CASRLGQGKDTGELFF
CDR3 DNA: TGTGCCAGTAGGCTGGGACAGGGGAAGGACACCGGGGAGCTGTTTTTT

V gene: TRBV27
clone size: NA
D gene: TRBD1
J gene: TRBJ1-2
CDR3 protein: CASSPGQGFSYGYTF
CDR3 DNA: TGTGCCAGCAGTCCGGGACAGGGATTTAGTTATGGCTACACCTTC

V gene: TRBV5-1
clone size: NA
D gene: TRBD1
J gene: TRBJ2-7
CDR3 protein: CASSPAGTGHYEQYF
CDR3 DNA: TGCGCCAGCAGCCCCGCCGGGACAGGGCACTACGAGCAGTACTTC

V gene: TRBV7-2
clone size: NA
D gene: NA
J gene: TRBJ2-7
CDR3 protein: CASKIGPLRGDEQYF
CDR3 DNA: TGTGCCAGCAAGATAGGGCCTCTGCGCGGGGACGAGCAGTACTTC